This T cell receptor beta chain was recorded in a study of T-cell reconstitution after alpha-beta-depleted transplantation in children. Study conclusions and caveats: Counts and diversity of T cells one year after transplant came mostly from newly produced T cells. Expanded graft clones numbering several hundred reportedly gave rise to alpha-beta T cells about two months after transplant. Certain patients had high TCRbeta diversity at day 60, and it came from recipient T cells and thymic progenitors that survived.

The V gene's germline CDR1 is SGHRS and CDR2 YFSETQ. The V segment lost 2 bases and the J segment 5 bases; nucleotides outside the gene matches: 12. The CDR3 sequence is 18 residues long. Unique molecular identifiers featured in how the TCRbeta library was prepared. TCRdb ran MiXCR on the PCR reads and lists one entry per CDR3 protein. The table records 65,000 to 75,000 distinct CDR3 sequences, roughly 4.9% of them present only once. This clonotype has a count of ten or more. Its antigen is not identified. The chain recombines TRBV5-1 with TRBJ1-4; 10 nucleotides align to TRBD1. The sequence came from a boy younger than two who had a stem cell transplant for acute myeloid leukemia, so the T cells may come from the graft donor. Sequenced here: PBMCs, mostly from graft donor cells, sampled 180 days after TCRalphabeta/CD19-depleted stem cell transplant. CDR3 amino acids: CASSLDRGPVYGNEKLFF. As DNA, the CDR3 is TGCGCCAGCAGCTTAGACAGGGGGCCAGTATACGGGAATGAAAAACTGTTTTTT.